Listed here are 14 T cell receptor beta chains from one sample, sequenced in a study of blood T cell repertoires in COVID-19. Sequencing used immunoSEQ multiplex PCR; TCRdb keeps in-frame clones, though not all of them. The sample lists roughly 67,000 clones, about 80% occurring once. The sequenced sample consisted of peripheral blood. The receptors derive from a woman aged 55-70 years with acute or convalescent COVID-19.

The V gene is TRBV5-5, the J gene TRBJ1-2, with D perhaps TRBD1 (6 bases). The germline V gene encodes CDR1 SGHKS and CDR2 YYEKEE (reference sequence). V lost 2 bases and J lost 8, with 13 bases in between. CDR3 length equals 13 residues. The CDR3 spells CASSFRGAGGYTF. Written as DNA, the CDR3 is TGTGCCAGCAGCTTCCGGGGGGCCGGCGGCTACACCTTC.

Remarks on this clone: An end of the junction does not agree with germline; a read error may underlie this. The rearrangement links TRBV10-3 to TRBJ1-1, with TRBD1 matching 10 bases. The CDR3 totals 15 residues. Germline CDR1 ENHRY, CDR2 SYGVKD. CDR3 amino acids: CAISESGTGASEAFF. The CDR3 DNA sequence: TGTGCCATCAGCGAGTCCGGGACAGGGGCTTCTGAAGCTTTCTTT.

This clone was seen a few times. The chain carries TRBV19 and TRBJ1-2, with D tentatively TRBD1 (6 bases). V lost 6 bases and J 5 bases, leaving 22 bases between the germline ends. The CDR3 sequence is 16 residues long. The V gene's germline CDR1 is LNHDA and CDR2 SQIVND (reference sequence). DNA for the CDR3: TGTGCCAGTAGGACCCCCGTTAGGACAGCCACTTATGGCTACACCTTC. Its protein product is CASRTPVRTATYGYTF.

The chain is built from TRBV6-6 and TRBJ2-1; the match to TRBD2 covers 11 bases. Germline values: CDR1 MNHNY, CDR2 SVGAGI (reference sequence). The V segment lost 1 base and the J segment 5 bases; nucleotides outside the gene matches: 4. This CDR3 contains 16 residues. The CDR3 protein is CASSYLLAGADNEQFF. DNA for the CDR3: TGTGCCAGCAGTTACTTACTAGCGGGAGCTGACAATGAGCAGTTCTTC.

The J gene is TRBJ1-3, the V gene TRBV9, with no clear D. V lost 4 bases to trimming and J lost 0 bases, with 11 bases between them. This CDR3 spans 15 amino acids. Per the germline V gene, CDR1 is SGDLS and CDR2 is YYNGEE. CDR3 protein: CASSLGGDSGNTIYF. DNA of the CDR3: TGTGCCAGCAGCCTTGGAGGCGACTCTGGAAACACCATATATTTT.

This clone has more than one count but fewer than ten. The genes are TRBV19 and TRBJ1-4; a weak D match, TRBD1 (6 bases). CDR3 size: 15 residues. Germline assignment: CDR1 LNHDA and CDR2 SQIVND (reference sequence). The V end lost 5 bases, the J end lost 6 bases, and 16 bases lay between the germline ends. The CDR3 here is CASSSETGEYEKLFF. The CDR3, as DNA: TGTGCCAGTAGTTCAGAGACAGGAGAGTATGAAAAACTGTTTTTT. Full variable domain (rest looked up from reference TRBV19 and TRBJ1-4): DGGITQSPKYLFRKEGQNVTLSCEQNLNHDAMYWYRQDPGQGLRLIYYSQIVNDFQKGDIAEGYSVSREKKESFPLTVTSAQKNPTAFYLCASSSETGEYEKLFFGSGTQLSVL.

The chain links TRBV4-1 to TRBJ1-2; D may be TRBD1 (5 bases). The germline gives CDR1 MGHRA, CDR2 YSYEKL. Trimming shortened V by 0 bases and J by 4 bases, and 12 bases separated the two germline ends. The CDR3 length is 15 residues. For the CDR3, the DNA is TGCGCCAGCAGCCAAGATTCGGGGGGTATCTATGGCTACACCTTC. This translates into CASSQDSGGIYGYTF.

The V call is TRBV18, the J call TRBJ1-3; D is possibly TRBD1 (6 bases). Deletions cut 3 bases from V and 2 bases from J, with 17 bases between. The CDR3 spans 17 residues. CDR1 and CDR2 (germline): KGHSH, LQKENI. This chain's CDR3 is CASSPQRGPGAGNTIYF. CDR3 bases: TGTGCCAGCTCACCCCAACGAGGGCCAGGGGCTGGAAACACCATATATTTT.

This clone was detected once. The CDR3 here is CASSLTTGQYEQYF. For the CDR3, the DNA is TGCGCCAGCAGCTTAACTACAGGGCAATACGAGCAGTACTTC. The chain uses TRBV5-1 and TRBJ2-7; D may be TRBD1 (6 bases). Germline V gives CDR1 SGHRS, CDR2 YFSETQ. CDR3 length: 14 amino acids. The V end was cut by 2 bases, the J end by 4 bases, with 13 bases between.

This chain uses TRBV3-1 (or the pseudogene TRBV3-2) with TRBJ2-1; D may be TRBD2 (6 bases). This CDR3 spans 12 amino acids. Trimming took 7 bases from V and 9 from J, leaving 13 bases between them. In germline, CDR1 is LGHDT, CDR2 YNNKEL (reference sequence). CDR3: CASMTRLGEQFF. The CDR3 region has the DNA TGTGCCAGCATGACTAGGCTGGGTGAGCAGTTCTTC.

The V and J genes are TRBV7-2 and TRBJ1-2; weak D call: TRBD1 (6 bases). V lost 3 bases and J 4 bases, leaving 15 bases between the germline ends. Germline values: CDR1 SGHTA, CDR2 FQGNSA. The CDR3 is 15 amino acids. CDR3: CASSLGRQDRYGYTF. The CDR3, as DNA: TGTGCCAGCAGCTTGGGCAGACAGGACCGCTATGGCTACACCTTC.

This clone is a singleton in its sample. This chain connects TRBV30 to TRBJ2-6; possible D gene TRBD1, 6 bases. This CDR3 spans 15 amino acids. V lost 4 bases to trimming and J lost 4 bases, with 14 bases between them. Germline values: CDR1 GTSNPN, CDR2 SVGIG (reference sequence). The CDR3 DNA reads as TGTGCCTGGACTACTACAGGGACCGGGGCCAACGTCCTGACTTTC. This translates into CAWTTTGTGANVLTF.

The chain joins TRBV7-4 to TRBJ1-2; 7 nucleotides match TRBD1. Trimming removed 2 bases from V and 8 bases from J; junction bases left unmatched: 11. Germline V gene lookup returns CDR1 SGHVT and CDR2 SQSDAQ. The CDR3 is made up of 15 amino acids. The chain's CDR3 is CASSLSDTGVWGYTF. DNA for the CDR3: TGTGCCAGCAGCTTAAGCGATACAGGGGTCTGGGGCTACACCTTC.

In its sample, this clone was seen a few times. V and J are TRBV5-1 and TRBJ1-2; 11 nucleotides agree with TRBD1. The germline V gene has CDR1 SGHRS and CDR2 YFSETQ. J lost 8 bases, V lost 4 bases, and 10 bases had no gene match. The CDR3 loop spans 15 amino acids. The CDR3 here is CASSTGTGGVKGYTF. The DNA of the CDR3 is TGCGCCAGCAGCACCGGGACAGGGGGAGTGAAAGGCTACACCTTC.